What follows is one T cell receptor beta chain and its context. This record belongs to a study of blood T cell repertoires in COVID-19. Overall study context: From T cells, B-cell-depleted T cells, or PBMCs came the material, which was cDNA or gDNA.

CDR1 is KGHDR and CDR2 is SFDVKD in the germline V gene. The CDR3 spans 14 residues. Trimming at V came to 11 bases and at J to 2 bases, leaving 10 bases not matched to a gene. The authors' processing: Amplification of reference gene primers provided the estimated nucleated cell counts. TCRdb's copy holds only in-frame clones and misses some; the assay was immunoSEQ multiplex PCR. V and J calls plus clone size are reproduced from that table; the DNA served to infer D and trimming. The sample includes roughly 180,000 clones, 86% seen only once; the top ten take roughly 8%. The source material was peripheral blood. The TCR was taken from a man aged 60-69 years with acute or convalescent COVID-19. The V gene is TRBV24-1, the J gene TRBJ1-2; 7 bases align to TRBD1. The CDR3 region is CAISSPGGNYGYTF. Here the CDR3 DNA reads TGTGCCATCTCGTCCCCAGGGGGAAACTATGGCTACACCTTC.